This passage covers 29 T cell receptor beta chains from one sample sequenced in a study of shared clonotypes between healthy human individuals. Only in-frame clones appear in the TCRdb table, and some are missing; sequencing was by immunoSEQ multiplex PCR. The table lists roughly 450,000 clones, more than 65% of them singletons, with about an eighth in the top ten. Sequenced: PBMCs. Receptors originate from a woman in her forties in good health. Some clones in this sample may be carry-over from other donors' samples.

CDR3 sequence: CASSDGTSGQETQYF. The CDR3 DNA sequence: TGTGCCAGCAGCGACGGGACTAGCGGGCAAGAGACCCAGTACTTC. The V call is TRBV11-1, the J call TRBJ2-5; 12 nucleotides align to TRBD2. Germline CDR1 is SGHAT and CDR2 is FQDESV (reference sequence). V was pared by 5 bases and J by 2 bases, with 3 bases of the junction left unmatched. There are 15 residues in the CDR3.

The gene calls are TRBV6-1 and TRBJ1-5; unclear D gene. Trimming left V 6 bases short and J 2 bases short, with 14 bases between. In germline, CDR1 is MNHNS, CDR2 SASEGT. The CDR3 loop spans 15 amino acids. DNA of the CDR3: TGTGCCAGCAGGGGCCCCGCCGGAGGCAATCAGCCCCAGCATTTT. Translation gives CASRGPAGGNQPQHF.

About this clone itself: This may be a read error: a much more frequent sequence differs by one nucleotide. Other DNA sequences in this sample translate to the same CDR3. V gene TRBV5-6 combines with J gene TRBJ2-7, with D uncertain. The CDR3 has 14 residues. The V end was cut by 0 bases, the J end by 0 bases, with 7 bases between. The germline gives CDR1 SGHDT, CDR2 YYEEEE. This CDR3 is CASSLGRSSYEQYF. The CDR3 nucleotides are TGTGCCAGCAGCTTGGGGCGGAGCTCCTACGAGCAGTACTTC.

J is TRBJ1-1 and V is TRBV6-6; D uncertain. In germline, CDR1 is MNHNY, CDR2 SVGAGI (reference sequence). The CDR3 consists of 13 residues. V dropped 10 bases and J dropped 9 bases, with 21 bases sitting between them. Here the CDR3 DNA reads TGTGCCACCCGAGACCTATTAACACTGAAAGCTTTCTTT. Translation gives CATRDLLTLKAFF.

The chain is built from TRBV5-1 and TRBJ1-4; D gene unclear. Trimming stripped 4 bases from V and 5 bases from J, with 9 bases between. The CDR3 contains 13 residues. Per the germline V gene, CDR1 is SGHRS and CDR2 is YFSETQ. The CDR3 DNA reads TGCGCCAGCAGCACGGACGGCAATGAAAAACTGTTTTTT. Amino acids: CASSTDGNEKLFF.

V and J are TRBV19 and TRBJ2-1; 10 nucleotides match TRBD2. Germline V CDR1 and CDR2: LNHDA, SQIVND (reference sequence). Germline trimming cut 6 bases from V and 8 bases from J; bases unmatched to any gene: 7. This CDR3 comprises 14 residues. The CDR3 coding sequence is TGTGCCAGTAGCCCTAGCGGGAGCGTCGATGAGCAGTTCTTC. It is translated as CASSPSGSVDEQFF. Full variable domain (outside the CDR3, taken from reference TRBV19 and TRBJ2-1): DGGITQSPKYLFRKEGQNVTLSCEQNLNHDAMYWYRQDPGQGLRLIYYSQIVNDFQKGDIAEGYSVSREKKESFPLTVTSAQKNPTAFYLCASSPSGSVDEQFFGPGTRLTVL.

The sample holds one count of this clone. This rearrangement joins TRBV11-2 to TRBJ2-3; 9 positions agree with TRBD1. Germline V gene data show CDR1 as SGHAT and CDR2 as FQNNGV. V trimming: 3 bases; J trimming: 4 bases; junction bases outside the gene matches: 11. The CDR3 is 17 amino acids. The CDR3 region is CASSLGDRVGLADTQYF. The CDR3 DNA reads as TGTGCCAGCAGCTTGGGGGACAGGGTGGGTTTGGCAGATACGCAGTATTTT.

The chain employs TRBV5-1 and TRBJ2-7; possibly TRBD2 for D (5 bases). With 0 bases removed from V and 4 bases from J, the gap between germline ends came to 23 bases. The CDR3 contains 18 residues. The germline V gene encodes CDR1 SGHRS and CDR2 YFSETQ. The CDR3: CASSLAIEYAGVMYEQYF. CDR3 nucleotides: TGCGCCAGCAGCTTGGCCATCGAGTATGCCGGGGTCATGTACGAGCAGTACTTC.

The chain employs TRBV7-9 and TRBJ2-7; 10 bases are shared with TRBD2. The V gene's germline CDR1 is SEHNR and CDR2 FQNEAQ (reference sequence). There are 15 residues in the CDR3. V was clipped by 5 bases and J by 3 bases; unmatched bases: 7. CDR3 DNA: TGTGCCAGCAGCCCTAGCGGGAGTTACGGCTACGAGCAGTACTTC. It codes for CASSPSGSYGYEQYF.

The rearrangement uses TRBV9 and TRBJ1-2; 7 bases align to TRBD1. The V and J ends lost 3 bases and 3 bases, in that order; junction bases with no gene match: 2. Germline values: CDR1 SGDLS, CDR2 YYNGEE. The CDR3 contains 13 residues. The CDR3 sequence is CASSARGDYGYTF. The CDR3, as DNA: TGTGCCAGCAGCGCCAGGGGGGACTATGGCTACACCTTC.

The chain uses TRBV18 and TRBJ2-7, with D possibly being TRBD1 (6 bases). Deletions cut 6 bases from V and 3 bases from J, with 12 bases between. The CDR3 totals 13 residues. Germline V gene data show CDR1 as KGHSH and CDR2 as LQKENI. The CDR3, as DNA: TGTGCCAGCTCTCTCCGGGACAACTACGAGCAGTACTTC. Translated: CASSLRDNYEQYF.

The J gene is TRBJ2-2, the V gene TRBV5-6; TRBD2 matches at 8 bases. The CDR3 is 15 amino acids. Germline values: CDR1 SGHDT, CDR2 YYEEEE. Unmatched junction bases numbered 7, after V lost 4 bases and J lost 5 bases. CDR3 in DNA: TGTGCCAGCAGCCAAGCGGGAGAGGGGACCGGGGAGCTGTTTTTT. This sequence encodes CASSQAGEGTGELFF.

In nucleotides, the CDR3 is TGTGCCAGCAAAAATGGTGGAGCGGGTAACTACGAGCAGTACTTC. Translating gives CASKNGGAGNYEQYF. The gene calls are TRBV6-6 and TRBJ2-7; D may be TRBD2 (6 bases). This CDR3 contains 15 residues. From germline, CDR1 is MNHNY and CDR2 SVGAGI (reference sequence). Trimming stripped 7 bases from V and 3 bases from J, with 19 bases between.

This chain links TRBV6-1 with TRBJ2-1; possible D gene TRBD2, 5 bases. The CDR3 runs to 15 residues. V was clipped by 3 bases and J by 8 bases, with 17 bases between them. CDR1 is MNHNS, CDR2 SASEGT, per germline. The CDR3, as DNA: TGTGCCAGCAGTGAGTTGGAGGTGCGGTGGGATGAGCAGTTCTTC. Translating gives CASSELEVRWDEQFF.

The V and J genes are TRBV20-1 and TRBJ2-7; D ambiguous. CDR3 length: 11 amino acids. Per the germline V gene, CDR1 is DFQATT and CDR2 is SNEGSKA (reference sequence). The CDR3 nucleotides read TGCAGCACCGGGTTCCCCGCCGAGCAGTACTTC. It codes for CSTGFPAEQYF.

V usage is TRBV2 and J usage is TRBJ2-1, with 7 bases aligning to TRBD2. V trimming: 5 bases; J trimming: 0 bases; junction bases outside the gene matches: 4. The germline V gene has CDR1 SNHLY and CDR2 FYNNEI. The CDR3 loop spans 15 amino acids. CDR3 loop: CASSWGGSSYNEQFF. In DNA form, the CDR3 reads TGTGCCAGCAGTTGGGGGGGGAGCTCCTACAATGAGCAGTTCTTC.

In its sample, this clone was seen a few times. This chain links TRBV28 with TRBJ2-1; D possibly corresponds to TRBD2 (6 bases). There are 17 residues in the CDR3. Per the germline V gene, CDR1 is MDHEN and CDR2 is SYDVKM. Trimming shortened V by 6 bases and J by 3 bases, and 21 bases separated the two germline ends. CDR3 sequence (DNA): TGTGCCAGCAGCCTAATTCAGGGTAGCGGTGACTACAATGAGCAGTTCTTC. This gives the protein CASSLIQGSGDYNEQFF.

This sequence joins TRBV4-2 and TRBJ2-2, with 8 nucleotides matching TRBD2. Germline loops: CDR1 LGHNA, CDR2 YNFKEQ. This CDR3 comprises 16 residues. Germline trimming cut 3 bases from V and 5 bases from J; bases unmatched to any gene: 8. The CDR3 protein is CASSHPSGYLTGELFF. The CDR3 coding sequence is TGTGCCAGCAGCCATCCTAGCGGGTATCTAACCGGGGAGCTGTTTTTT.

This clone showed up just once. The chain employs TRBV20-1 and TRBJ2-5; D remains ambiguous. V lost 6 bases to trimming and J lost 1 base, with 6 bases between them. This CDR3 contains 11 residues. CDR1 DFQATT and CDR2 SNEGSKA come from the germline V gene (reference sequence). The CDR3 nucleotides are TGCAGTGCCAGAATCCAAGAGACCCAGTACTTC. Translation: CSARIQETQYF.

This chain joins TRBV7-8 and TRBJ2-5; TRBD2 aligns across 7 bases. Unmatched junction bases numbered 5, after V lost 1 base and J lost 6 bases. CDR1 and CDR2 from the germline V gene are SGHVS and FQNEAQ. This CDR3 comprises 14 residues. The CDR3 DNA sequence: TGTGCCAGCAGCTTAGGGGGCGGGAGAAAGACCCAGTACTTC. Residues: CASSLGGGRKTQYF.

The chain is built from TRBV18 and TRBJ2-7; D is perhaps TRBD2 (5 bases). With 3 bases removed from V and 7 bases from J, the gap between germline ends came to 10 bases. The CDR3 extends over 12 amino acids. Germline-derived CDR1 and CDR2 are KGHSH and LQKENI. CDR3 region: CASSPRSGEQYF. The CDR3 DNA follows: TGTGCCAGCTCACCCAGATCGGGGGAGCAGTACTTC.

V and J are TRBV7-8 and TRBJ2-7; 9 bases match TRBD1. The length of the CDR3 is 15 residues. The J segment lost 5 bases and the V segment lost 1 base, leaving 6 bases of the junction unmatched. Looked up from germline, CDR1 is SGHVS and CDR2 is FQNEAQ. The CDR3 nucleotides read TGTGCCAGCAGCTTAGTGGGCGACAGGGGGGACGAGCAGTACTTC. It translates to CASSLVGDRGDEQYF.

With regard to this clone: This sample also contains other DNA sequences that code for the same CDR3. The chain carries TRBV9 and TRBJ1-2; no reliable D call. Germline CDR1 reads SGDLS; CDR2 reads YYNGEE. This CDR3 region has 13 residues. V was clipped by 0 bases and J by 4 bases, with 7 bases between them. The CDR3: CASSVGGSYGYTF. CDR3 nucleotide sequence: TGTGCCAGCAGCGTAGGGGGTTCCTATGGCTACACCTTC.

The chain links TRBV7-9 to TRBJ2-1; possibly TRBD1 or TRBD2 for D (5 bases each). The CDR3 length is 16 residues. Germline V gene sequence: CDR1 SEHNR, CDR2 FQNEAQ (reference sequence). V was clipped by 2 bases and J by 8 bases, with 19 bases between them. DNA of the CDR3: TGTGCCAGCAGCTTACTGTGGGACCGTAGGAGCTATGAGCAGTTCTTC. It translates to CASSLLWDRRSYEQFF.

Comments on this clone: The same CDR3 can be traced to other DNA sequences in this sample. The V gene is TRBV6-5, the J gene TRBJ2-7; D tentatively fits TRBD1 or TRBD2 (5 bases each). V was cut by 0 bases and J by 7 bases, with 10 bases left in between. From germline, CDR1 is MNHEY and CDR2 SVGAGI. This CDR3 is built from 13 residues. The CDR3 protein is CASSYSGPREQYF. CDR3 coding DNA: TGTGCCAGCAGTTACTCGGGACCCCGGGAGCAGTACTTC.

V and J are TRBV19 and TRBJ2-5; 8 bases are a match to TRBD1. The germline V gene encodes CDR1 LNHDA and CDR2 SQIVND (reference sequence). V shed 7 bases, J shed 3 bases, and the junction held 7 bases outside the gene matches. The length of the CDR3 is 14 residues. CDR3 DNA: TGTGCCAGTACCCAGGACAGGGAAAAAGAGACCCAGTACTTC. It translates to CASTQDREKETQYF.

The chain combines TRBV5-1 with TRBJ2-7, with TRBD1 matching 9 bases. This CDR3 has 14 amino acids. CDR1 is SGHRS, CDR2 YFSETQ, per germline. Losses at the gene ends were 4 bases for V and 4 bases for J; bases not matched to a gene: 6. The CDR3 nucleotides are TGCGCCAGCAGCCCGACAGGGGGGGGGTACGAGCAGTACTTC. Protein sequence: CASSPTGGGYEQYF.

The chain carries TRBV18 and TRBJ1-1, with 7 bases lining up with TRBD1. This CDR3 spans 15 amino acids. Per germline, CDR1 KGHSH and CDR2 LQKENI. Trimming took 1 base from V and 1 from J; bases not matched to a gene: 3. CDR3 coding DNA: TGTGCCAGCTCACCACAACGACAGGGGAACACTGAAGCTTTCTTT. Translated, it gives CASSPQRQGNTEAFF.

This clone was seen once. This sequence joins TRBV18 and TRBJ2-5; 9 bases map to TRBD2. This CDR3 is 17 amino acids long. V was clipped by 3 bases and J by 5 bases; unmatched bases: 13. CDR1 and CDR2 (germline): KGHSH, LQKENI. The CDR3 DNA follows: TGTGCCAGCTCACCTCAGAGTGGCGGGAGGGCTGTTGAGACCCAGTACTTC. It is translated as CASSPQSGGRAVETQYF.